The 9 T cell receptor beta chains below all came from one sample that was sequenced in a study of T-cell memory formation after mild COVID-19 (dated by TCRdb to 2020 to 2022). Libraries were made using 5' RACE. Sequencing instrument: Illumina NovaSeq 6000. TCRdb itself trimmed the public reads at Q25 with fastp, ran MiXCR and retained productive beta chains. All rows with the same CDR3 protein become a single entry with the most common DNA and genes. Across this sample there are over 450,000 distinct CDR3 sequences, with roughly 22% seen only once. The ten largest clonotypes hold approximately 12% of the sample. The sequenced sample consisted of PBMCs or a T cell subset sorted from them (not recorded which). The receptors here all came from an adult woman who had mild COVID-19 (a few samples of this study predate the infection). The sample titles of this study are shuffled in the database, so cell type and time point are left out; the donor was told from shared clones.

The table lists this clonotype with a count of one. CDR3 sequence reads: CASSFGQDEFF. DNA for the CDR3: TGTGCCAGCAGTTTCGGCCAGGACGAGTTCTTC. J is TRBJ2-1 and V is TRBV12-3 or TRBV12-4; D is unresolved. Deletions cut 3 bases from V and 14 bases from J, with 11 bases between. The CDR3 is 11 residues long.

This rearrangement joins TRBV6-5 to TRBJ2-3; tentatively, D is TRBD1 (6 bases). The CDR3 spans 13 residues. From germline, CDR1 is MNHEY and CDR2 SVGAGI. V was trimmed by 6 bases and J by 5 bases, leaving 12 bases between them. The CDR3 protein is CASRGAGGDTQYF. The CDR3 nucleotides are TGTGCCAGCAGGGGGGCTGGGGGAGATACGCAGTATTTT.

This chain connects TRBV2 to TRBJ2-4; 8 nucleotides align to TRBD1. This CDR3 has 16 residues. Germline-derived CDR1 and CDR2 are SNHLY and FYNNEI. V lost 7 bases, J lost 1 base, and 9 bases stayed unmatched. CDR3 coding DNA: TGTGCCAGCACCGTAGACAGGGGTATCGCCAAAAACATTCAGTACTTC. Residues: CASTVDRGIAKNIQYF.

The gene calls are TRBV12-3 or TRBV12-4 and TRBJ2-1; 8 bases are shared with TRBD2. The CDR3 sequence is 15 residues long. J lost 3 bases, V lost 3 bases, and 4 bases had no gene match. CDR3 protein: CASSFRGGGYNEQFF. Here the CDR3 DNA reads TGTGCCAGCAGTTTTCGGGGGGGAGGCTACAATGAGCAGTTCTTC.

The V call is TRBV20-1, the J call TRBJ2-1; 13 bases line up with TRBD2. This CDR3 comprises 15 residues. The V gene end was trimmed by 4 bases and the J gene end by 8 bases; junction bases not matched to a gene: 8. Germline CDR1 reads DFQATT; CDR2 reads SNEGSKA (reference sequence). CDR3 protein: CSAKGRLAGGYEQFF. CDR3 nucleotides: TGCAGTGCTAAAGGCAGACTAGCGGGGGGCTATGAGCAGTTCTTC.

A few counts support this clonotype. The chain employs TRBV10-3 and TRBJ1-2, with a possible D match to TRBD1 (5 bases). CDR3 size: 15 residues. Germline-derived CDR1 and CDR2 are ENHRY and SYGVKD. Trimming removed 0 bases from V and 5 bases from J, with 13 bases in between. The CDR3 loop is CAISESQGPAYGYTF. Here the CDR3 DNA reads TGTGCCATCAGTGAGTCCCAGGGCCCAGCGTATGGCTACACCTTC.

The J gene is TRBJ2-1, the V gene TRBV19, with 9 positions matching TRBD2. CDR3 length: 16 residues. Germline CDR1 reads LNHDA; CDR2 reads SQIVND (reference sequence). V was pared by 9 bases and J by 4 bases, with 13 bases of the junction left unmatched. As DNA, the CDR3 is TGTGCCAGCGCCAAGGTTTCAGCGGGGGGATACAATGAGCAGTTCTTC. Its protein is CASAKVSAGGYNEQFF.

The chain links TRBV20-1 to TRBJ1-3; D is uncertain. There are 13 residues in the CDR3. V shed 1 base and J shed 6 bases, with 10 bases lying between them. CDR1 is DFQATT, CDR2 SNEGSKA, per germline (reference sequence). The CDR3 nucleotides are TGCAGTGCTAGAGGGGCCGGGTTAAACACCATATATTTT. The encoded protein is CSARGAGLNTIYF.

This clonotype has a handful of counts. The chain carries TRBV4-1 and TRBJ2-1; TRBD2 aligns across 7 bases. Germline-derived CDR1 and CDR2 are MGHRA and YSYEKL. The CDR3 is 15 residues long. Trimming at V came to 0 bases and at J to 5 bases, leaving 4 bases not matched to a gene. The CDR3 loop is CASSQDLLADNEQFF. As DNA, the CDR3 is TGCGCCAGCAGCCAAGATCTGCTAGCGGACAATGAGCAGTTCTTC.